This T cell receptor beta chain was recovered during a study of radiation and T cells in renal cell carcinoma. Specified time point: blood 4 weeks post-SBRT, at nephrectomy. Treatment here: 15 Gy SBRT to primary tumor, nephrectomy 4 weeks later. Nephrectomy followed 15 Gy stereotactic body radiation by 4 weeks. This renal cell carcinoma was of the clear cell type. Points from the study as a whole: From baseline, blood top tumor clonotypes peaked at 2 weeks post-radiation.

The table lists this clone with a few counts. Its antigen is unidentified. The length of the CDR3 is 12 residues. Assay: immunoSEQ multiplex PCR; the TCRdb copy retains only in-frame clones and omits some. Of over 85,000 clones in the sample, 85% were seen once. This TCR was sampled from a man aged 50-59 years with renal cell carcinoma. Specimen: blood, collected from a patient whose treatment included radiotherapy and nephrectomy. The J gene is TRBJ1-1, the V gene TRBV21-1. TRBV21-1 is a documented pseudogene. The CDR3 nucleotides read TGTGCCAGCAGCAAGGTGAACACTGAAGCTTTCTTT. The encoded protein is CASSKVNTEAFF.